This T cell receptor beta chain derives from a study of blood T cells in healthy people across ages. Together with a sample-barcoded 5' primer, a J-beta primer mix was included in a second PCR lasting roughly 6 to 12 cycles. TCRdb passed the 5' RACE reads through MiXCR, listing each CDR3 protein once. The sample lists 1.5 million to 2 million distinct CDR3 sequences; around 36% were seen once. This CDR3 region has 17 residues. From germline, CDR1 is LGHDT and CDR2 YNNKEL (reference sequence). J lost 6 bases, V lost 0 bases, and 8 bases had no gene match. The gene calls are TRBV3-1 and TRBJ2-3, with 11 positions matching TRBD2. Sequenced input: blood. This TCR was sampled from a woman in her thirties in good health. CDR3 sequence reads: CASSQDLAGGTRDTQYF. The CDR3 DNA follows: TGTGCCAGCAGCCAAGATCTAGCGGGAGGCACTCGCGATACGCAGTATTTT.